This T cell receptor (beta chain) originates from a study of T cell responses to AZD1222 COVID-19 vaccine. General study results and limits: Dominant at 160-218 and 743-854, vaccine-associated CD4 TCRs also spanned spike. At baseline, seropositivity was found in only 5 to 7 AZD1222 recipients.

Details on this clone: Its matching antigen is unknown.

V dropped 6 bases and J dropped 4; count of bases not matched to a gene: 3. Germline-derived CDR1 and CDR2 are MDHEN and SYDVKM. The CDR3 length is 14 residues. Generated by immunoSEQ multiplex PCR, the TCRdb table keeps only in-frame clones and is missing some. Of around 84,000 clones listed, roughly nine tenths are singletons. The chain has TRBV28 and TRBJ1-4; TRBD1 agrees at 9 bases. Sequencing used peripheral blood, obtained on day 0 of MenACWY control vaccination. This sequence was found in an adult in good health. Written as DNA, the CDR3 is TGTGCCAGCAGGACAGGGGGACGTAATGAAAAACTGTTTTTT. It encodes CASRTGGRNEKLFF.